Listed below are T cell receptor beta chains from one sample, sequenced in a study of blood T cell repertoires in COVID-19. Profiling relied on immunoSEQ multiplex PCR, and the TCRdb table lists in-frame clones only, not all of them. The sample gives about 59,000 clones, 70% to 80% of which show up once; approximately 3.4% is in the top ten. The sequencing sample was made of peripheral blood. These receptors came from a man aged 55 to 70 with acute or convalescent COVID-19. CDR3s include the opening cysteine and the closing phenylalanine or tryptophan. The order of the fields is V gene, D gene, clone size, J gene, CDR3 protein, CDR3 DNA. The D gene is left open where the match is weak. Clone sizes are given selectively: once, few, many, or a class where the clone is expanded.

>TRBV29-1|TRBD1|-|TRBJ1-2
CSVEAAGGDGYTF
TGCAGCGTCGAGGCCGCAGGGGGCGATGGCTACACCTTC
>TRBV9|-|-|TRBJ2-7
CASSVGPATTYEQYF
TGTGCCAGCAGCGTAGGTCCAGCGACGACCTACGAGCAGTACTTC
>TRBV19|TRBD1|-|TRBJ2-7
CASSSRTGEAYEQYF
TGTGCCAGTAGTTCAAGGACAGGGGAAGCCTACGAGCAGTACTTC
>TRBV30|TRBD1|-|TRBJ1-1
CAWRIGTGVFRTEAFF
TGTGCCTGGAGGATAGGGACAGGGGTGTTCCGGACTGAAGCTTTCTTT
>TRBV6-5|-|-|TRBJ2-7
CASSSPAKQLTYEQYF
TGTGCCAGCAGTTCCCCGGCCAAACAGTTGACCTACGAGCAGTACTTC
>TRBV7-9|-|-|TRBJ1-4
CASSPLAGRDEKLFF
TGTGCCAGCAGCCCTTTGGCAGGCAGAGATGAAAAACTGTTTTTT
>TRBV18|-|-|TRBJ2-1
CASSVEQWNEQFF
TGTGCCAGCTCGGTAGAACAGTGGAATGAGCAGTTCTTC
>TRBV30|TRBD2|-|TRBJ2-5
CANGLAGGGTQYF
TGTGCCAATGGGCTAGCGGGAGGGGGGACCCAGTACTTC
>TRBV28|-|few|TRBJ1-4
CASSLVGIGREKLFF
TGTGCCAGCAGTTTAGTCGGGATAGGCCGGGAAAAACTGTTTTTT
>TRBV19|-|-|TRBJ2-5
CASTPFRGSQETQYF
TGTGCCAGTACCCCTTTTCGTGGCAGCCAAGAGACCCAGTACTTC
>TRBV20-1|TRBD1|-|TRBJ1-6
CSASTGTAYSPLHF
TGCAGTGCTAGTACCGGGACAGCTTATTCACCCCTCCACTTT
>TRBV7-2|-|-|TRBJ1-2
CASSPKAGDYGYTF
TGTGCCAGCAGCCCCAAGGCAGGGGACTATGGCTACACCTTC
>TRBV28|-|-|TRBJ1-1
CASSSLGATEAFF
TGTGCCAGCAGTTCCCTGGGAGCCACTGAAGCTTTCTTT
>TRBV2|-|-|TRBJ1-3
CASGSGGRRNTIYF
TGTGCCAGCGGCTCGGGAGGACGGCGAAACACCATATATTTT
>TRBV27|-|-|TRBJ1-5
CVPSAYQPQHF
TGTGTCCCCAGTGCATACCAGCCCCAGCATTTT
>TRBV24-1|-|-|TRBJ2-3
CATGPGSTDTQYF
TGTGCCACCGGCCCGGGAAGCACAGATACGCAGTATTTT
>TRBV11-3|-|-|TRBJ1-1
CASREGPNTEAFF
TGTGCCAGCAGGGAGGGGCCAAACACTGAAGCTTTCTTT
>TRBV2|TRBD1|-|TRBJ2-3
CASSEPDRGGDTQYF
TGTGCCAGCAGCGAACCCGACAGGGGAGGAGATACGCAGTATTTT
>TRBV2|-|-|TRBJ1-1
CASSREVTEAFF
TGTGCCAGCAGTAGGGAGGTCACTGAAGCTTTCTTT
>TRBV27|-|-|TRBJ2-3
CASRDPASGTDTQYF
TGTGCCAGCAGGGACCCGGCTAGCGGCACAGATACGCAGTATTTT
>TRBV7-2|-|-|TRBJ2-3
CASSPNQGGTDTQYF
TGTGCCAGCAGCCCCAATCAAGGGGGTACAGATACGCAGTATTTT
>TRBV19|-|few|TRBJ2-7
CASSIENSRDEQYF
TGTGCCAGTAGTATAGAGAACAGCAGGGACGAGCAGTACTTC